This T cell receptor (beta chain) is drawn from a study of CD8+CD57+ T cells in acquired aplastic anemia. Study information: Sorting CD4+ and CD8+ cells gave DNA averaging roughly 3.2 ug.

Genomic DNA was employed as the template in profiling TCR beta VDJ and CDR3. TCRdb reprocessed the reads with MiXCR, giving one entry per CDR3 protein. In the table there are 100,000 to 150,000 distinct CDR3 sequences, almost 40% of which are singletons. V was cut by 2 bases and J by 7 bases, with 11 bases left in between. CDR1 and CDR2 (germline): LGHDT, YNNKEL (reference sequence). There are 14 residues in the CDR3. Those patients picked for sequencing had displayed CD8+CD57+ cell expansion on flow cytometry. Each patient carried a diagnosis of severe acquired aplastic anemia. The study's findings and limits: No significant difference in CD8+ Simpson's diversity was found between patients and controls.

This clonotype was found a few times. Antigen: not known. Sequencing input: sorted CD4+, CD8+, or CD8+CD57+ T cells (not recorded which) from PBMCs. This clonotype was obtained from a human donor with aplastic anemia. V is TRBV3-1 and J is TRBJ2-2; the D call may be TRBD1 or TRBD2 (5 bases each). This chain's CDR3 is CASSQLERGGELFF. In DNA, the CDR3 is TGTGCCAGCAGCCAATTGGAGAGGGGCGGGGAGCTGTTTTTT.